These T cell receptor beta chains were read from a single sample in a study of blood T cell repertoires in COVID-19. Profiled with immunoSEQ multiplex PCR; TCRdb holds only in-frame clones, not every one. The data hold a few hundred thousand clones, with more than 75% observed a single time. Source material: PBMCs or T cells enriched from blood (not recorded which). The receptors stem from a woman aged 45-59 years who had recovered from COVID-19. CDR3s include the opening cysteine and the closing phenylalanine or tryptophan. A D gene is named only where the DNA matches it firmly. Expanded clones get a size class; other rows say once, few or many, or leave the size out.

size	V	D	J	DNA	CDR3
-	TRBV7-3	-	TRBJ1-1	TGTGCCAGCAGCAACCGGGAGAACACTGAAGCTTTCTTT	CASSNRENTEAFF
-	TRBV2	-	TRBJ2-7	TGTGCCAACAGGGCTTGGGGCGCCTCCTACGAGCAGTACTTC	CANRAWGASYEQYF
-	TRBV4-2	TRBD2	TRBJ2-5	TGTGCCAGCAGCCAAGATTTAGGGGAGGGAGAGACCCAGTACTTC	CASSQDLGEGETQYF
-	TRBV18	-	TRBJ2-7	TGTGCCAGCTCACTCGGGTCCCAGGGTACCTACGAGCAGTACTTC	CASSLGSQGTYEQYF
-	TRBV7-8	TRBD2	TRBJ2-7	TGTGCCAGCAGCTTAGGGGGGGGTACACACTACGAGCAGTACTTC	CASSLGGGTHYEQYF
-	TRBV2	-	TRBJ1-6	TGTGCCAGCAGTGAAGAAACAACTAATAATTCACCCCTCCACTTT	CASSEETTNNSPLHF
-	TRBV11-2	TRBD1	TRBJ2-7	TGTGCCAGCAGCCGGGGACAGGGGAAGAACGAGCAGTACTTC	CASSRGQGKNEQYF
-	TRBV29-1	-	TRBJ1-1	TGCAGCGGGGGCGCGGGGTGGAAGGAAGCTTTCTTT	CSGGAGWKEAFF
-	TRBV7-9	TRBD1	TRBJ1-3	TGTGCCAGCAGCGCTACTCGGACAGGTCTTGGGAACACCATATATTTT	CASSATRTGLGNTIYF
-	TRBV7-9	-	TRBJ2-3	TGTGCCAGCAGCTCTAGCACAGATACGCAGTATTTT	CASSSSTDTQYF
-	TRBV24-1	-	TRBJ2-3	TGTGCCACAGGACAGTCTAGCACAGATACGCAGTATTTT	CATGQSSTDTQYF
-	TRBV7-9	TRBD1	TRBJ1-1	TGTGCCAGCAGCTTGAACACAGGGGACCCCTATAACACTGAAGCTTTCTTT	CASSLNTGDPYNTEAFF
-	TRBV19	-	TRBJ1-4	TGTGCCAGTAGTGAACCCGGGACATATAATGAAAAACTGTTTTTT	CASSEPGTYNEKLFF
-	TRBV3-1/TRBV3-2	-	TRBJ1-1	TGTGCCAGCAGCCAAGAGGGCCTTGAAGCTTTCTTT	CASSQEGLEAFF
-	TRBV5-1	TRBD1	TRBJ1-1	TGCGCCAGCGGCCCTTCCGGGACAGGATACACTGAAGCTTTCTTT	CASGPSGTGYTEAFF
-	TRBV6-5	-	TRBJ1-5	TGTGCCAGCAGAAGACAAGGGGACAATCAGCCCCAGCATTTT	CASRRQGDNQPQHF
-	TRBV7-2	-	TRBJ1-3	TGTGCCAGCAGCTTATACCTCGCACAGCACTCTGGAAACACCATATATTTT	CASSLYLAQHSGNTIYF
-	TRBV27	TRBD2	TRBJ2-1	TGTGCCAGCAGTTTAAGAGGGCTAGCGGGGGGAGAGATAAATGAGCAGTTCTTC	CASSLRGLAGGEINEQFF
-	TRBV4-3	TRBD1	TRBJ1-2	TGCGCCAGCAGCCAAGACCAGGGGGGATTCAATGGCTACACCTTC	CASSQDQGGFNGYTF
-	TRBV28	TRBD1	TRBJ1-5	TGTGCCAGCAGTTCTAGGACAGGGTGGAATCAGCCCCAGCATTTT	CASSSRTGWNQPQHF
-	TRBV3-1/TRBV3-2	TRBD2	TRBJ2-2	TGTGCCAGCAGCCCCCGGCGTGGGACTAGCGGGGGGAGGAACACCGGGGAGCTGTTTTTT	CASSPRRGTSGGRNTGELFF
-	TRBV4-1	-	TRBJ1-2	TGCGCCAGCAGCCAAGCCCCGGGTTACGAGGATTATGGCTACACCTTC	CASSQAPGYEDYGYTF
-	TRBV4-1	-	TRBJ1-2	TGCGCCAGCAGCCAAGAAACAGGGAATGGCTACACCTTC	CASSQETGNGYTF
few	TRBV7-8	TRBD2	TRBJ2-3	TGTGCCAGCAGGTTGACTTCGGGACTAGCGGGGGGGAGCACAGATACGCAGTATTTT	CASRLTSGLAGGSTDTQYF
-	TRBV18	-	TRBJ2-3	TGTGCCAGCTCAAGACAGGACACAGATACGCAGTATTTT	CASSRQDTDTQYF